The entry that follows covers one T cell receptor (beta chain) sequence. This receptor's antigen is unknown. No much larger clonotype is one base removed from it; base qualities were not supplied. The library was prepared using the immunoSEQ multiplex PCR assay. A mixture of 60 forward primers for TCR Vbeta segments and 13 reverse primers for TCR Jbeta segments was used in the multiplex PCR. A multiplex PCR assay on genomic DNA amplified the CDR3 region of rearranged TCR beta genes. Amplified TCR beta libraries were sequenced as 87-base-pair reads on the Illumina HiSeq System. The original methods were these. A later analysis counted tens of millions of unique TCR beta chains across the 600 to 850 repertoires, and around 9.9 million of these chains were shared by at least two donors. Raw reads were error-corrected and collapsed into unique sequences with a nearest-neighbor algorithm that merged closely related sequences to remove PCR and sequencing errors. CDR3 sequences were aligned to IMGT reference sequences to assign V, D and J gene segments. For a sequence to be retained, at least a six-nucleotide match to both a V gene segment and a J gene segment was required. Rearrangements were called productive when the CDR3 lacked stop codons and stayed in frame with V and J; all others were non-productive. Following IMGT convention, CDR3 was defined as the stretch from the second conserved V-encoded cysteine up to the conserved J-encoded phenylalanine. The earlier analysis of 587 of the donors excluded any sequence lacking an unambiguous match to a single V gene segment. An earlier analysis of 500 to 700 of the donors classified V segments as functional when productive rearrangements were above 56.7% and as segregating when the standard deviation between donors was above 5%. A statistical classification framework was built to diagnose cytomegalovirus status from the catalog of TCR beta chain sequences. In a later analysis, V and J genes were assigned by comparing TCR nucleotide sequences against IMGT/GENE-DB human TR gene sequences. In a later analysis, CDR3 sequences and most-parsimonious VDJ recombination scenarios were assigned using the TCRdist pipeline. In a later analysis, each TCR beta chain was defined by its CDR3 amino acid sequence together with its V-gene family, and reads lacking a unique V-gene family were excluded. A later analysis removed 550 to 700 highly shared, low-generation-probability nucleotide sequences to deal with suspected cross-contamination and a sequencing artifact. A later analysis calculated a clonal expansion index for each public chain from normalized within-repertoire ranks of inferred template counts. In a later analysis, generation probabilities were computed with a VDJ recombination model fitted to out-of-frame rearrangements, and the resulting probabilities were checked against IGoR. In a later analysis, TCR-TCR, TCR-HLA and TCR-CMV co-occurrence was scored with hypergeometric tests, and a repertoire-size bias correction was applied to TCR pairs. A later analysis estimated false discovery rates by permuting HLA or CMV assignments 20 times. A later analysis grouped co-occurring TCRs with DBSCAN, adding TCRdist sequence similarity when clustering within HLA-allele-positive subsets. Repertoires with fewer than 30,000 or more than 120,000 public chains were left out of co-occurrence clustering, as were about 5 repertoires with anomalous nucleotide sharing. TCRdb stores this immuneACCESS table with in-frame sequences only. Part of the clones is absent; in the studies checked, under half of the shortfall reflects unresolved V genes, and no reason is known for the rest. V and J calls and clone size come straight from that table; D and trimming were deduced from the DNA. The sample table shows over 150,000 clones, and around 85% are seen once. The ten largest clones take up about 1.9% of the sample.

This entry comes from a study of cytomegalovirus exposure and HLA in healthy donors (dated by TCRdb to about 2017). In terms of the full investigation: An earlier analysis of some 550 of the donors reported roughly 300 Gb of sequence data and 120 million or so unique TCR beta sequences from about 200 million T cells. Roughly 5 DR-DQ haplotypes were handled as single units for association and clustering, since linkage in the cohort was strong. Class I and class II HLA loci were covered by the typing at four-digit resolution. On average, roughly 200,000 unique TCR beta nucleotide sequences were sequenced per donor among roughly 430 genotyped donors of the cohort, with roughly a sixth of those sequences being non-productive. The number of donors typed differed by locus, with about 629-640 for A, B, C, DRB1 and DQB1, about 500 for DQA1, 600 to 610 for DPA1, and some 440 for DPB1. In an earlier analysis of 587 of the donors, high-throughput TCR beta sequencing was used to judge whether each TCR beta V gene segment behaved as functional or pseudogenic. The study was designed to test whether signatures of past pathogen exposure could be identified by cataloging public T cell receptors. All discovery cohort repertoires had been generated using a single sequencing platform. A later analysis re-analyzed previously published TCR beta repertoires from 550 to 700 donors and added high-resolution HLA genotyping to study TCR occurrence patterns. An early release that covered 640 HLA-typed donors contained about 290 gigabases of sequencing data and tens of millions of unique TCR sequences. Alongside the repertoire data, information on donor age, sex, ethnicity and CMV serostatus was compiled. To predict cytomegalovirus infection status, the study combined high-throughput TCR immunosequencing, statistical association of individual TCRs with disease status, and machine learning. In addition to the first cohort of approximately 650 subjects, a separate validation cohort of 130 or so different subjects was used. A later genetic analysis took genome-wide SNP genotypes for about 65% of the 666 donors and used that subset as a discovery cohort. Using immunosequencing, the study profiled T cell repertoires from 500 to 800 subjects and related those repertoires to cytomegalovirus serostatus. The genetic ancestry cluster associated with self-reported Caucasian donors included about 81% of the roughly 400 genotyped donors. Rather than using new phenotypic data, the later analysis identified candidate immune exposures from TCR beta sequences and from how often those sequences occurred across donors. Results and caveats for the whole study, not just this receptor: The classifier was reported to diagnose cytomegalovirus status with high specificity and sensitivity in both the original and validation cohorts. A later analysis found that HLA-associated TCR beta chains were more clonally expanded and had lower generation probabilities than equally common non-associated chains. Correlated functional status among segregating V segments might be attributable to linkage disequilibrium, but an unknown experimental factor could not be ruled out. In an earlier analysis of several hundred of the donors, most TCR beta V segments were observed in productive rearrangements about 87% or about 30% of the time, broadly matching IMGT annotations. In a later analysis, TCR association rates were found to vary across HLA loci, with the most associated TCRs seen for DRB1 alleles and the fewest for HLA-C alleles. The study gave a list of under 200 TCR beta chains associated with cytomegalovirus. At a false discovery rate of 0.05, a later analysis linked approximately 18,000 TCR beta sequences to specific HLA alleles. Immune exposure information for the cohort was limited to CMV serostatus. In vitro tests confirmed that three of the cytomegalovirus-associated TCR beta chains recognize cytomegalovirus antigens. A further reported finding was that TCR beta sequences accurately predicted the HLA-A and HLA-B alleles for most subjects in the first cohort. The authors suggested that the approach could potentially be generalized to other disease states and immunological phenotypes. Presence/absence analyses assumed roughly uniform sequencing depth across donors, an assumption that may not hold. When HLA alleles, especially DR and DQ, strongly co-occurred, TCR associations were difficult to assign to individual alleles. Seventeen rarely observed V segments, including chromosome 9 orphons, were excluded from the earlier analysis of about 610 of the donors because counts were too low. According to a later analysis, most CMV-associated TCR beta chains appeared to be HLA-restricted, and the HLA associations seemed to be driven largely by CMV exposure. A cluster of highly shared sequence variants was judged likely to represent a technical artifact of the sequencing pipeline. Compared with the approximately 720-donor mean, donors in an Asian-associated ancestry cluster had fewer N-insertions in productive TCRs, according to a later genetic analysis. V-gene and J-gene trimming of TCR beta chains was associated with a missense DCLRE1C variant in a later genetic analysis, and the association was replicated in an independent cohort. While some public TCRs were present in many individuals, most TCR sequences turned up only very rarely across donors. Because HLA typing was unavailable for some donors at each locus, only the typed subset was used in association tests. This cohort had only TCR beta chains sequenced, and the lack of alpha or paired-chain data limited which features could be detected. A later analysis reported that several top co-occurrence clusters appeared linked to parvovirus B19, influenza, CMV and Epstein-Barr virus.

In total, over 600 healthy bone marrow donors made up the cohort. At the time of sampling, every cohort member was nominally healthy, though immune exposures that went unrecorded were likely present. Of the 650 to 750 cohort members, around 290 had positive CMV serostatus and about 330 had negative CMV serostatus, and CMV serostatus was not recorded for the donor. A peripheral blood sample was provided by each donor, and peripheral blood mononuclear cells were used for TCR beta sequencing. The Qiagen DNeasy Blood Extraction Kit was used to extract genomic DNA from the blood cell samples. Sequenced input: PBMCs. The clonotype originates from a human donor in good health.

The CDR3 sequence is CASSKEVTSGVKTQYF. The base sequence is TGTGCCAGCAGCAAAGAGGTAACTAGCGGGGTAAAGACCCAGTACTTC. The chain uses TRBV21-1 and TRBJ2-5; TRBD2, the table's D call, was not compared with the DNA. TRBV21-1 is a recognized pseudogene. The CDR3 has 16 amino acids, counting the end cysteine and phenylalanine. Of the read, only the CDR3 DNA is kept; its 48 bases are in frame from base 1.